This T cell receptor (beta chain) originates from a study of blood T cell repertoires in COVID-19. Study-wide context: COVID-19 samples collected from the United States, Italy and Spain covered acute and convalescent phases. T cells, B-cell-depleted T cells, or PBMCs supplied cDNA or gDNA.

CDR1 and CDR2 (germline): SGDLS, YYNGEE. V gave up 0 bases and J gave up 1 base; unmatched junction bases: 12. This CDR3 spans 18 amino acids. Authors' processing steps: The assay estimated nucleated cells by amplifying reference gene primers. The protocol was immunoSEQ multiplex PCR, while the TCRdb copy is restricted to in-frame clones and leaves out a portion. The V and J calls and clone size are taken from that table; D and trimming were inferred from the DNA. The profile shows approximately 69,000 clones, roughly 85% of them singletons. Sequencing used peripheral blood. The genes are TRBV9 and TRBJ1-2; 7 nucleotides agree with TRBD1. The TCR comes from a woman aged 80 or over with acute or convalescent COVID-19. The CDR3 protein is CASSVAPDRAEFNYGYTF. In DNA, the CDR3 is TGTGCCAGCAGCGTAGCCCCCGACAGGGCGGAATTTAACTATGGCTACACCTTC.